A selection of T cell receptor beta chains follows, all from one sample in a study of T cell repertoires in cytomegalovirus infection. A single record per CDR3 protein comes from TCRdb applying MiXCR to the reads. The profile covers some 160,000 distinct CDR3 sequences, with 17% appearing a single time and under 20% taken by the ten largest. Sequencing used CD8+ T cells from PBMCs. The receptors come from a human donor in good health (CMV status not recorded). Some clones in this sample may be carry-over from other donors' samples. The CDR3 runs from the conserved cysteine through the conserved F or W. The D gene is left open where the match is weak. Where a row states a size, it is once, few, many or the class of an expanded clone; other rows omit it.

- TRBJ2-3 TRBV4-3 - CASSQDQARLTDTQYF TGCGCCAGCAGCCAAGATCAGGCTAGATTGACAGATACGCAGTATTTT
- TRBJ1-1 TRBV6-4 - CASSDSSKNTEAFF TGTGCCAGCAGTGACTCGTCGAAGAACACTGAAGCTTTCTTT
- TRBJ2-7 TRBV2 - CASSAYEQYF TGTGCCAGCAGTGCGTACGAGCAGTACTTC
- TRBJ2-5 TRBV7-8 - CASREGGKETQYF TGTGCCAGCAGGGAGGGCGGAAAAGAGACCCAGTACTTC
- TRBJ1-2 TRBV7-9 - CASSSLGTTRHDGYTF TGTGCCAGCAGCTCTCTTGGGACTACTAGACATGATGGCTACACCTTC
TRBD1 TRBJ2-1 TRBV7-2 many CASSLEGARLDEQFF TGTGCCAGCAGCTTAGAGGGGGCTAGATTGGATGAGCAGTTCTTC
TRBD1 TRBJ1-1 TRBV27 few CASKPKTGWNTEAFF TGTGCCAGCAAACCGAAGACAGGGTGGAACACTGAAGCTTTCTTT
- TRBJ1-2 TRBV15 few CATSRDLDISGLSYGYTF TGTGCCACCAGCAGAGATCTTGATATTTCGGGACTGTCCTATGGCTACACCTTC
- TRBJ2-1 TRBV28 - CASSLALNEQFF TGTGCCAGCAGTTTGGCACTGAATGAGCAGTTCTTC
- TRBJ2-2 TRBV7-3 - CASSLYSGRELFF TGTGCCAGCAGCTTATATTCAGGGAGGGAGCTGTTTTTT
- TRBJ1-2 TRBV29-1 - CSVVNINYGYTF TGCAGCGTTGTCAACATTAACTATGGCTACACCTTC
- TRBJ2-5 TRBV28 few CASQFGEQGQETQYF TGTGCCAGCCAATTCGGGGAACAGGGACAAGAGACCCAGTACTTC
- TRBJ2-7 TRBV27 few CASSLWTNPYEQYF TGTGCCAGCAGCTTATGGACAAATCCCTACGAGCAGTACTTC
TRBD2 TRBJ2-7 TRBV7-9 - CASSFTASGSREQYF TGTGCCAGCAGCTTTACGGCTAGCGGGAGTCGGGAGCAGTACTTC
- TRBJ2-3 TRBV6-4 many CASSGTPGGPGDTQYF TGTGCCAGCAGTGGAACCCCCGGGGGGCCAGGAGATACGCAGTATTTT
- TRBJ2-5 TRBV15 few CATSSGGGVETQYF TGTGCCACCAGCAGCGGGGGCGGGGTAGAGACCCAGTACTTC
- TRBJ2-7 TRBV12-3/TRBV12-4 few CASSLGPDEQYF TGTGCCAGCAGTTTAGGCCCGGACGAGCAGTACTTC
- TRBJ2-1 TRBV20-1 - CSASSYNEQFF TGCAGTGCTAGCTCCTACAATGAGCAGTTCTTC
- TRBJ1-5 TRBV6-5 - CASSYEAYQPQHF TGTGCCAGCAGTTACGAGGCTTATCAGCCCCAGCATTTT
- TRBJ2-2 TRBV12-3/TRBV12-4 - CASSSLRTGELFF TGTGCCAGCAGTTCCCTTCGCACCGGGGAGCTGTTTTTT
- TRBJ2-1 TRBV7-2 many CASSLEWTPHDEQFF TGTGCCAGCAGCTTAGAGTGGACCCCGCACGATGAGCAGTTCTTC
- TRBJ1-2 TRBV2 - CASSRTGNYTF TGTGCCAGCAGCCGGACGGGGAACTACACCTTC
- TRBJ1-5 TRBV28 few CASSTKYRANQPQHF TGTGCCAGCAGTACTAAGTACAGGGCAAATCAGCCCCAGCATTTT
- TRBJ2-7 TRBV11-3 - CASSLGRKGEQYF TGTGCCAGCAGCTTGGGCAGAAAGGGCGAGCAGTACTTC
- TRBJ1-6 TRBV6-2/TRBV6-3 few CASSYSSTTEGSPLHF TGTGCCAGCAGTTACTCTTCGACCACCGAAGGTTCACCCCTCCACTTT
- TRBJ2-1 TRBV12-3/TRBV12-4 few CASSPDSSYNEQFF TGTGCCAGCAGCCCGGATAGCTCCTACAATGAGCAGTTCTTC
- TRBJ2-7 TRBV7-2 - CASSLDPTYEQYF TGTGCCAGCAGCTTAGACCCGACCTACGAGCAGTACTTC
- TRBJ2-1 TRBV7-9 few CASSLGDGIPYNEQFF TGTGCCAGCAGCTTAGGGGACGGGATCCCCTACAATGAGCAGTTCTTC
TRBD2 TRBJ2-4 TRBV6-6 - CASRGLAGGPEAIQYF TGTGCCAGCAGGGGACTAGCGGGAGGGCCTGAGGCCATTCAGTACTTC
- TRBJ2-5 TRBV7-3 - CASSWMTGTGETQYF TGTGCCAGCAGCTGGATGACCGGGACGGGAGAGACCCAGTACTTC
- TRBJ2-7 TRBV28 - CASSLAPGEQYF TGTGCCAGCAGCCTTGCCCCGGGTGAGCAGTACTTC
- TRBJ1-1 TRBV7-9 - CASSLVRGTNTEAFF TGTGCCAGCAGCTTAGTGAGGGGAACTAACACTGAAGCTTTCTTT
- TRBJ2-5 TRBV7-9 - CASSFAGYGETQYF TGTGCCAGCAGCTTTGCAGGGTATGGAGAGACCCAGTACTTC
- TRBJ2-2 TRBV6-2/TRBV6-3 - CASSPWRRHPGELFF TGTGCCAGCAGTCCCTGGAGACGTCACCCCGGGGAGCTGTTTTTT
TRBD2 TRBJ2-7 TRBV20-1 few CSAYSGSLFYEQYF TGCAGTGCGTATAGCGGGAGCCTTTTCTACGAGCAGTACTTC
- TRBJ2-5 TRBV4-1 - CASSQERPGRGMETQYF TGCGCCAGCAGCCAAGAACGACCGGGGCGAGGAATGGAGACCCAGTACTTC
- TRBJ2-1 TRBV27 - CASLPALGVNNEQFF TGTGCCAGCCTCCCAGCGCTGGGGGTTAACAATGAGCAGTTCTTC
- TRBJ1-4 TRBV6-2/TRBV6-3 many CASGLVGTAGEKLFF TGTGCCAGCGGCCTTGTCGGGACGGCAGGTGAAAAACTGTTTTTT
TRBD2 TRBJ2-4 TRBV6-2/TRBV6-3 - CASEGLARDIQYF TGTGCCAGCGAGGGACTAGCGAGGGACATTCAGTACTTC
- TRBJ1-5 TRBV6-2/TRBV6-3 - CASTPYGNQPQHF TGTGCCAGCACCCCCTACGGCAATCAGCCCCAGCATTTT
- TRBJ2-4 TRBV7-8 few CASSPGGGGYKNIQYF TGTGCCAGCAGTCCCGGAGGGGGAGGGTACAAAAACATTCAGTACTTC
- TRBJ2-5 TRBV28 few CASQERQQETQYF TGTGCCAGTCAGGAGAGACAGCAAGAGACCCAGTACTTC
TRBD2 TRBJ2-7 TRBV28 few CASTLGGRYEQYF TGTGCCAGCACCCTGGGCGGGAGATACGAGCAGTACTTC
TRBD1 TRBJ2-7 TRBV9 once CASSVTGGEQYF TGTGCCAGCAGCGTCACAGGGGGCGAGCAGTACTTC
TRBD2 TRBJ2-5 TRBV7-2 once CASSYAGGQETQYF TGTGCCAGCAGCTACGCGGGGGGCCAAGAGACCCAGTACTTC
- TRBJ2-1 TRBV7-2 few CASSLVLARNEQFF TGTGCCAGCAGCTTAGTCCTAGCTCGGAATGAGCAGTTCTTC
- TRBJ2-1 TRBV7-9 - CASSSPRGGQSYNEQFF TGTGCCAGCAGCTCACCCAGGGGGGGACAGTCCTACAATGAGCAGTTCTTC
- TRBJ1-1 TRBV11-2 - CASSLTVGNTEAFF TGTGCCAGCAGCTTGACTGTAGGGAACACTGAAGCTTTCTTT
- TRBJ2-2 TRBV2 few CASSWGTGELFF TGTGCCAGTTCGTGGGGCACCGGGGAGCTGTTTTTT
- TRBJ2-1 TRBV7-6 - CASSLERTPGNEQFF TGTGCCAGCAGCTTAGAGCGGACTCCAGGCAATGAGCAGTTCTTC